The clone carrying this T cell receptor beta chain was seen many times. The target antigen is unknown. The sample is drawn from a study of T-cell reconstitution after alpha-beta-depleted transplantation in children. Preparation of the TCRbeta library was carried out with unique molecular identifiers. In TCRdb, the PCR reads were re-called with MiXCR into one record per CDR3 protein. The table records over 450,000 distinct CDR3 sequences, 10% of them present only once. Germline CDR1 and CDR2: SEHNR and FQNEAQ (reference sequence). This CDR3 has 14 amino acids. Trimming removed 5 bases at V and 6 bases at J, with 14 bases between. Whole-study results and caveats: The study reportedly traced alpha-beta T cells about two months after transplant to several hundred expanded graft clones.

This specimen was PBMCs, taken before TCRalphabeta/CD19-depleted stem cell transplant. This sequence originates from a child aged 2 to 9 with inherited bone marrow failure, due to receive a stem cell transplant. The chain links TRBV7-9 to TRBJ2-1, with D perhaps TRBD2 (6 bases). CDR3 nucleotides: TGTGCCAGCAGCCTCAGCCCCGGGGGCAATGAGCAGTTCTTC. Its translation is CASSLSPGGNEQFF.